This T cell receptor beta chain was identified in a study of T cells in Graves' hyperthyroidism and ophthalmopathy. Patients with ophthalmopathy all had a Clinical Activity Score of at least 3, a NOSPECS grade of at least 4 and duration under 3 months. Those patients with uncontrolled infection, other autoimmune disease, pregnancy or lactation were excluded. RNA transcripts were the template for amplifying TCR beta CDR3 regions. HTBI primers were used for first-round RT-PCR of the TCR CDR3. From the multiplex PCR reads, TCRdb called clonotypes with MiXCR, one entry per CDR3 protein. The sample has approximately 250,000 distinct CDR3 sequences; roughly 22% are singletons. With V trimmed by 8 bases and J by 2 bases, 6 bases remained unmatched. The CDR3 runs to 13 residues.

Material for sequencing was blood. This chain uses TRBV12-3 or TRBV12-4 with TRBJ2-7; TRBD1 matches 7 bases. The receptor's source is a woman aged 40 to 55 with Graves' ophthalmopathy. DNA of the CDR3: TGTGCCAGCGGCCCGGGACAGCCCTACGAGCAGTACTTC. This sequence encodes CASGPGQPYEQYF.